These 29 T cell receptor beta chains share one sample of origin, sequenced in a study of identical twins. Each CDR3 protein is one row after TCRdb ran MiXCR on the 5' RACE reads. The sample consists of about 690,000 distinct CDR3 sequences, approximately 22% of them appearing once. The same data also went into a second study, on T cells expressing NK-cell markers.

The sequenced material came from PBMCs. The receptor source for this set is a woman aged 18-29 years in good health.

The table lists this clonotype with a few counts. The CDR3 DNA follows: TGCGCCAGCAGTATTTCCGGGTCTAGCTCCTACGAGCAGTACTTC. It translates to CASSISGSSSYEQYF. The rearrangement uses TRBV5-1 and TRBJ2-7, with D unclear. V dropped 5 bases and J dropped 0 bases, with 15 bases sitting between them. Germline-derived CDR1 and CDR2 are SGHRS and YFSETQ. The CDR3 sequence is 15 residues long.

This clonotype was seen ten or more times. The chain employs TRBV7-2 and TRBJ2-2; no clear D. The CDR3 spans 12 residues. V lost 11 bases to trimming and J lost 3 bases, with 10 bases between them. Germline-derived CDR1 and CDR2 are SGHTA and FQGNSA. CDR3 DNA: TGTGCCCCTCGCCTATACACCGGGGAGCTGTTTTTT. Its translation: CAPRLYTGELFF.

The chain has TRBV7-8 and TRBJ2-5; TRBD2 aligns across 11 bases. The CDR3 is made up of 15 amino acids. The J segment lost 7 bases and the V segment lost 1 base, leaving 5 bases of the junction unmatched. CDR1 SGHVS and CDR2 FQNEAQ come from the germline V gene. The CDR3 nucleotides read TGTGCCAGCAGCTTAGTACTAGCGGGGGTGAGGACCCAGTACTTC. Translating gives CASSLVLAGVRTQYF.

This sequence joins TRBV30 and TRBJ2-1; 11 bases are shared with TRBD2. Germline CDR1 and CDR2: GTSNPN and SVGIG (reference sequence). V gave up 3 bases and J gave up 3 bases; unmatched junction bases: 7. This CDR3 is built from 16 residues. As DNA, the CDR3 is TGTGCCTGGAGACGACTAGCGGGGAAAGACTACAATGAGCAGTTCTTC. Translated, it gives CAWRRLAGKDYNEQFF.

This clonotype was picked up a small number of times. The chain links TRBV12-3 or TRBV12-4 to TRBJ2-1; D tentatively fits TRBD1 or TRBD2 (6 bases each). V shed 5 bases and J shed 5 bases, with 10 bases lying between them. The CDR3 consists of 13 residues. The CDR3 here is CASSPGADNEQFF. CDR3 DNA sequence: TGTGCCAGCAGTCCGGGGGCAGACAATGAGCAGTTCTTC.

The chain carries TRBV5-1 and TRBJ2-1; D remains unclear. Trimming stripped 3 bases from V and 4 bases from J, with 14 bases between. CDR3 length equals 15 residues. The germline gives CDR1 SGHRS, CDR2 YFSETQ. CDR3 DNA sequence: TGCGCCAGCAGCTGGGCCACGATCCCTTACAATGAGCAGTTCTTC. Residues: CASSWATIPYNEQFF.

The chain uses TRBV3-1 and TRBJ1-6; D might be TRBD1 (5 bases). V was pared by 4 bases and J by 4 bases, with 11 bases between. Germline lookup yields CDR1 LGHDT and CDR2 YNNKEL (reference sequence). This CDR3 comprises 15 residues. CDR3 region: CASSLSGAYNSPLHF. The CDR3 bases are TGTGCCAGCAGCCTCTCCGGGGCTTATAATTCACCCCTCCACTTT. The variable domain in full, completed from reference TRBV3-1 and TRBJ1-6, reads DTAVSQTPKYLVTQMGNDKSIKCEQNLGHDTMYWYKQDSKKFLKIMFSYNNKELIINETVPNRFSPKSPDKAHLNLHINSLELGDSAVYFCASSLSGAYNSPLHFGNGTRLTVT.

This chain connects TRBV6-5 to TRBJ1-2; 10 positions agree with TRBD1. Germline CDR1 and CDR2: MNHEY and SVGAGI. This CDR3 spans 15 amino acids. The V gene end was trimmed by 4 bases and the J gene end by 2 bases; junction bases not matched to a gene: 4. DNA for the CDR3: TGTGCCAGCAGTTCGTCGGGACAGGGGAACTATGGCTACACCTTC. This sequence encodes CASSSSGQGNYGYTF.

This clonotype has ten or more counts. The chain carries TRBV20-1 and TRBJ1-1; no clear D. The CDR3 runs 14 residues. Germline V gene data show CDR1 as DFQATT and CDR2 as SNEGSKA (reference sequence). Trimming removed 3 bases from V and 3 bases from J, with 14 bases in between. The CDR3 protein is CSASNRAPDTEAFF. DNA for the CDR3: TGCAGTGCTAGCAACCGGGCGCCGGACACTGAAGCTTTCTTT.

The CDR3: CASSFPPSGTQYF. CDR3 sequence (DNA): TGTGCCAGCAGCTTCCCCCCTTCTGGGACCCAGTACTTC. This chain uses TRBV11-1 with TRBJ2-5; D is unresolved. The length of the CDR3 is 13 residues. V was pared by 3 bases and J by 7 bases, with 12 bases between. Germline V CDR1 and CDR2: SGHAT, FQDESV (reference sequence).

The chain combines TRBV7-2 with TRBJ2-1; perhaps TRBD2 as D (5 bases). The germline V gene has CDR1 SGHTA and CDR2 FQGNSA. V lost 10 bases and J 4 bases, leaving 11 bases between the germline ends. The CDR3 sequence is 12 residues long. CDR3: CATREDYNEQFF. The DNA of the CDR3 is TGTGCCACGAGGGAAGATTACAATGAGCAGTTCTTC.

The chain combines TRBV12-3 or TRBV12-4 with TRBJ2-1, with 13 positions matching TRBD2. The CDR3 is 15 residues long. V shed 6 bases and J 7 bases; nucleotides not matched to a gene: 6. CDR3 DNA: TGTGCCAGCAGGATCCCGGGACTAGCGGGGAATGAGCAGTTCTTC. Translating it yields CASRIPGLAGNEQFF.

This chain connects TRBV12-3 or TRBV12-4 to TRBJ2-1; D uncertain. The CDR3 length is 15 residues. Trimming removed 3 bases from V and 15 bases from J, with 24 bases in between. The CDR3, as DNA: TGTGCCAGCAGTTTTGAGTTCGCCGAATCCGGCTCCGGGTTCTTC. It yields the protein CASSFEFAESGSGFF.

This clonotype came up a few times. The CDR3 here is CSAGTNLAELYNEQFF. The CDR3 bases are TGCAGTGCTGGGACCAATCTAGCGGAGCTTTACAATGAGCAGTTCTTC. This sequence joins TRBV20-1 and TRBJ2-1, with TRBD2 matching 7 bases. The CDR3 totals 16 residues. Germline V lookup: CDR1 DFQATT, CDR2 SNEGSKA (reference sequence). V lost 5 bases and J lost 4; bases outside the gene matches: 14.

The sample holds a few counts of this clonotype. The chain recombines TRBV12-3 or TRBV12-4 with TRBJ1-2; 9 bases align to TRBD1. This CDR3 spans 16 amino acids. V gave up 0 bases and J gave up 5 bases; unmatched junction bases: 7. CDR3 sequence: CASSLAGQGHIYGYTF. DNA for the CDR3: TGTGCCAGCAGTTTAGCGGGACAGGGTCATATTTATGGCTACACCTTC.

The rearrangement links TRBV5-1 to TRBJ2-7; the D call may be TRBD1 or TRBD2 (5 bases each). There are 15 residues in the CDR3. Germline CDR1 SGHRS, CDR2 YFSETQ. V shed 2 bases and J shed 4 bases, with 16 bases lying between them. For the CDR3, the DNA is TGCGCCAGCAGCTTAGGGACCGCGAAACCTTACGAGCAGTACTTC. Its translation is CASSLGTAKPYEQYF.

V and J are TRBV7-2 and TRBJ2-1, with 11 bases aligning to TRBD1. The CDR3 has 13 residues. Germline lookup yields CDR1 SGHTA and CDR2 FQGNSA. J was trimmed by 9 bases and V by 8 bases; bases with no gene match: 6. CDR3 protein: CASHRTGGGEQFF. CDR3 in DNA: TGTGCCAGCCACCGGACAGGGGGCGGTGAGCAGTTCTTC.

This clonotype is a singleton in its sample. The chain couples TRBV20-1 to TRBJ2-1; 9 bases match TRBD2. This CDR3 comprises 14 residues. J was trimmed by 9 bases and V by 6 bases; bases with no gene match: 12. Germline V CDR1 and CDR2: DFQATT, SNEGSKA (reference sequence). CDR3: CSAPAGGGMGEQFF. The CDR3 DNA reads as TGCAGTGCCCCGGCGGGAGGGGGGATGGGTGAGCAGTTCTTC.

The rearrangement uses TRBV20-1 and TRBJ2-1; 8 positions agree with TRBD2. CDR1 DFQATT and CDR2 SNEGSKA come from the germline V gene (reference sequence). V shed 6 bases and J 2 bases; nucleotides not matched to a gene: 6. This CDR3 has 14 amino acids. This chain's CDR3 is CSAPRGGPYNEQFF. The CDR3 DNA reads TGCAGTGCCCCCCGGGGGGGGCCCTACAATGAGCAGTTCTTC.

This chain links TRBV6-2 or TRBV6-3 with TRBJ2-7; TRBD1 matches at 8 bases. The CDR3 contains 14 residues. Germline CDR1 and CDR2: MNHEY and SVGEGT. Trimming took 10 bases from V and 3 from J; bases not matched to a gene: 11. CDR3 protein: CATLDREEIYEQYF. The CDR3 DNA sequence: TGTGCCACCCTGGACAGGGAGGAGATCTACGAGCAGTACTTC.

The V call is TRBV5-1, the J call TRBJ2-7, with D possibly being TRBD1 (5 bases). The germline CDR1 and CDR2 sequences are SGHRS and YFSETQ. Trimming pared 6 bases from V and 3 bases from J, leaving 16 bases between. This CDR3 contains 14 residues. This CDR3 is CASMVDGQGYEQYF. CDR3 nucleotide sequence: TGCGCCAGCATGGTCGATGGGCAGGGCTACGAGCAGTACTTC.

This clonotype is medium-sized in the sample. This rearrangement joins TRBV12-3 or TRBV12-4 to TRBJ2-3; possible D gene TRBD2, 6 bases. The germline V and J ends were trimmed by 3 bases and 7 bases, with 14 bases remaining between them. The CDR3 loop spans 14 amino acids. In DNA form, the CDR3 reads TGTGCCAGCAGTTTCTCGCGGGGCCGACATACGCAGTATTTT. Protein sequence: CASSFSRGRHTQYF.

J is TRBJ2-5 and V is TRBV12-3 or TRBV12-4, with 8 positions matching TRBD2. The junction had 14 bases not matched to a gene; V was cut back by 6 bases and J by 5 bases. This CDR3 is 16 amino acids long. Here the CDR3 DNA reads TGTGCCAGCAGCTTTATTTCGGGGGGGCAAGGGGAGACCCAGTACTTC. It translates to CASSFISGGQGETQYF.

This clonotype was seen repeatedly, ten times or more. The CDR3 bases are TGTGCCAGCAGCGTAGGCCTGAATGAGCAGTTCTTC. Translated, it gives CASSVGLNEQFF. The chain combines TRBV9 with TRBJ2-1; D call uncertain. Trimming took off 0 bases at V and 7 bases at J, with 5 bases between the two ends. From germline, CDR1 is SGDLS and CDR2 YYNGEE. The CDR3 sequence is 12 residues long.

This clonotype came up many times. This chain connects TRBV7-2 to TRBJ2-1, with TRBD1 as a possible D gene (5 bases). From germline, CDR1 is SGHTA and CDR2 FQGNSA. The CDR3 sequence is 16 residues long. Deletions cut 5 bases from V and 2 bases from J, with 16 bases between. In DNA form, the CDR3 reads TGTGCCAGCAGCCCCAGATTTAGGGGAACCTACAATGAGCAGTTCTTC. It is translated as CASSPRFRGTYNEQFF. Supplemented by reference TRBV7-2 and TRBJ2-1, the full variable domain reads GAGVSQSPSNKVTEKGKDVELRCDPISGHTALYWYRQSLGQGLEFLIYFQGNSAPDKSGLPSDRFSAERTGGSVSTLTIQRTQQEDSAVYLCASSPRFRGTYNEQFFGPGTRLTVL.

This chain connects TRBV6-1 to TRBJ2-3, with no clear D. CDR3 size: 14 residues. V shed 2 bases and J shed 1 base, with 7 bases lying between them. From germline, CDR1 is MNHNS and CDR2 SASEGT. CDR3 coding DNA: TGTGCCAGCAGTGAATCTCTAGGCACAGATACGCAGTATTTT. It specifies CASSESLGTDTQYF.

V and J are TRBV12-3 or TRBV12-4 and TRBJ2-7; D is possibly TRBD2 (6 bases). The CDR3 is 14 residues long. V was clipped by 6 bases and J by 2 bases, with 14 bases between them. CDR3 loop: CASSWGLSTYEQYF. In nucleotides, the CDR3 is TGTGCCAGCAGCTGGGGACTCTCGACCTACGAGCAGTACTTC.

In its sample, this clonotype was seen many times. The gene calls are TRBV2 and TRBJ2-2; D uncertain. The CDR3 contains 13 residues. Germline values: CDR1 SNHLY, CDR2 FYNNEI. Trimming took 6 bases from V and 2 from J, leaving 7 bases between them. In DNA form, the CDR3 reads TGTGCCAGCAGGAACGCAAACACCGGGGAGCTGTTTTTT. Translating gives CASRNANTGELFF.

The CDR3 DNA reads TGTGCCAGCAGTGATTACAGCCGTGGAGGTGTGGACATTCAGTACTTC. Translation: CASSDYSRGGVDIQYF. The chain recombines TRBV2 with TRBJ2-4, with a possible D match to TRBD2 (5 bases). The CDR3 length is 16 residues. Germline V gene data show CDR1 as SNHLY and CDR2 as FYNNEI. Between the trimmed V and J ends, which lost 3 bases and 8 bases, there was a span of 20 bases.